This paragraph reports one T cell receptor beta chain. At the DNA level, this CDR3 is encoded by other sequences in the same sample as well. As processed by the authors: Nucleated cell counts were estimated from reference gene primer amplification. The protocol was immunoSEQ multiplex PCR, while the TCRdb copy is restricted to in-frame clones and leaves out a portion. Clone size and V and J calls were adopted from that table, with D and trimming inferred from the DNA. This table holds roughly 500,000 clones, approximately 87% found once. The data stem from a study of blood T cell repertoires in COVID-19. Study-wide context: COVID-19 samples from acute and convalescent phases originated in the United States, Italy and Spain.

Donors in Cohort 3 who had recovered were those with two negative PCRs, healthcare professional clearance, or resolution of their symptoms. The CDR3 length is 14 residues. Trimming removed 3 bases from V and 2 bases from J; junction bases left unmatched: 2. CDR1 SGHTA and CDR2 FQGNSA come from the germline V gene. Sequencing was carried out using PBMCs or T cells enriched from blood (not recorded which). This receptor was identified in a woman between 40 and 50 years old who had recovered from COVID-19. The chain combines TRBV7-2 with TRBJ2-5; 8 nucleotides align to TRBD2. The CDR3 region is CASSFQRGQETQYF. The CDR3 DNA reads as TGTGCCAGCAGCTTTCAGCGGGGGCAAGAGACCCAGTACTTC.